This T cell receptor beta chain was recorded in a study of shared T cell receptors in the human thymus. Some clones are missing from TCRdb's copy, which holds only in-frame ones; the method was immunoSEQ multiplex PCR. The table lists around 340,000 clones, just under 95% of them singletons. V shed 0 bases and J shed 4 bases, with 12 bases lying between them. The CDR3 is 15 residues long. Germline assignment: CDR1 MRHNA and CDR2 SNTAGT. The chain uses TRBV6-4 and TRBJ1-2, with a tentative D call TRBD1 (5 bases). This sequence originates from a human donor. Sequencing was carried out using thymocytes. CDR3 in DNA: TGTGCCAGCAGTGACTCCGGGGCCCGGGGCTATGGCTACACCTTC. It specifies CASSDSGARGYGYTF.